This T cell receptor beta chain originates from a study of blood T cell repertoires in COVID-19. Study in general: COVID-19 samples, acute and convalescent, were from the United States, Italy and Spain. PBMCs, B-cell-depleted T cells, or T cells provided the cDNA or gDNA that made up the material.

Authors' analysis steps: Amplified reference gene primers provided the basis for estimating nucleated cell counts. Some clones are missing from TCRdb's copy, which holds only in-frame ones; the method was immunoSEQ multiplex PCR. The DNA was the basis for D and trimming; V, J and clone size are from that table. The repertoire holds some 110,000 clones, roughly 89% seen once, with 4.5% to 6% in the top ten. V lost 6 bases and J lost 6; bases outside the gene matches: 17. The length of the CDR3 is 18 residues. Germline CDR1 reads LGHDT; CDR2 reads YNNKEL (reference sequence). V usage is TRBV3-1 (or the pseudogene TRBV3-2) and J usage is TRBJ2-3, with TRBD1 matching 11 bases. The receptor's source is a human donor in a cohort sampled during active COVID-19. The sample consisted of peripheral blood. In nucleotides, the CDR3 is TGTGCCAGCAGTGGAAGTTTCGGGACAGGGGGTGGCAGGGATACGCAGTATTTT. Residues: CASSGSFGTGGGRDTQYF.